The entry below describes one T cell receptor beta chain. Its matching antigen is unknown. The V and J ends lost 3 bases and 0 bases, in that order; junction bases with no gene match: 2. Germline V gene lookup returns CDR1 SGHRS and CDR2 YFSETQ. The CDR3 has 14 amino acids. This sample was included in a study of beta chain features in type 1 diabetes. Background on the study: No age, gender or cell yield differences were seen between patients and healthy donors. Overall study results and limits: Compared with healthy donors, patients appeared to share more similar naive, central memory and regulatory TCRB repertoires.

The authors sorted CD4+ naive, central memory, regulatory and stem cell-like memory cells via CD45RO/CCR7/CD25/CD127/CD95/CD27. Expressed TCRB transcripts were sequenced after all isolated RNA was converted to cDNA. Profiling relied on immunoSEQ multiplex PCR, and the TCRdb table lists in-frame clones only, not all of them. Of 600,000 to 650,000 clones in the sample, roughly 16% were seen once. Sequencing was performed on naive CD4+ T cells from blood. The J gene is TRBJ1-1, the V gene TRBV5-1; 7 nucleotides agree with TRBD1. The source of this sequence is a man between 18 and 29 years old in good health. The CDR3 DNA is TGCGCCAGCAGCTGGGACAGAATGAACACTGAAGCTTTCTTT. This gives the protein CASSWDRMNTEAFF.